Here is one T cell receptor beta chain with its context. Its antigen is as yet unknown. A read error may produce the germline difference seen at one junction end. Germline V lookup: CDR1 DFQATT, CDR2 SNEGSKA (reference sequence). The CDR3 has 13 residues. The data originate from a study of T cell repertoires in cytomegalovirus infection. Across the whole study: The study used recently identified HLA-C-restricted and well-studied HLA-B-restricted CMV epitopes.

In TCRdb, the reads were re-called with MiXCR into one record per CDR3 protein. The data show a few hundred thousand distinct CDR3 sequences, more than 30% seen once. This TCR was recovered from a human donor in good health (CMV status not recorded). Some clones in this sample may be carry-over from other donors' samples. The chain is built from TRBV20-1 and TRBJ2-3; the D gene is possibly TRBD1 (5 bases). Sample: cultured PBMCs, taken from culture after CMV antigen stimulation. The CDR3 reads CSAVTEPTDTQYF. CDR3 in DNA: TGCAGTGCTGTGACAGAGCCCACAGATACACAGTATTTT.